This T cell receptor beta chain was recorded in a study of cytomegalovirus exposure and HLA in healthy donors. Findings of the study overall: An apparent linkage of common viral pathogens to several of the most significant clusters emerged in a later analysis.

This clone was counted between two and nine times. Its antigen remains unknown. Primers: 60 Vbeta forward and 13 Jbeta reverse. The repertoire was sequenced with immunoSEQ multiplex PCR; TCRdb's copy has only in-frame clones and lacks some. Here the sample spans around 130,000 clones, around 81% being singletons. V was clipped by 4 bases and J by 3 bases, with 10 bases between them. Germline CDR1 is SGHRS and CDR2 is YFSETQ. There are 13 residues in the CDR3. The receptor's source is a man aged 18 to 29 in good health and CMV-seronegative. The sample comprised PBMCs. The chain recombines TRBV5-1 with TRBJ1-1; the D gene is possibly TRBD1 (5 bases). The CDR3 nucleotides read TGCGCCAGCAGCCGGGACTTAGACACTGAAGCTTTCTTT. Translated: CASSRDLDTEAFF.